This T cell receptor beta chain came from a study of cytomegalovirus exposure and HLA in healthy donors. The protocol was immunoSEQ multiplex PCR, while the TCRdb copy is restricted to in-frame clones and leaves out a portion. The sample carries some 350,000 clones, around 90% recorded once. The donors formed part of the roughly 120-subject validation cohort, distinct from the roughly 660-subject first cohort. The CDR3 totals 13 residues. Deletions cut 5 bases from V and 6 bases from J, with 10 bases between. From germline, CDR1 is MNHEY and CDR2 SMNVEV (reference sequence). The genes are TRBV27 and TRBJ2-2; D is unresolved. The receptor's source is a young woman in good health and CMV-seropositive. The sequenced sample consisted of PBMCs. The DNA for the CDR3 is TGTGCCAGCAGTCCCCTGTTGTCCGGGGAGCTGTTTTTT. Its protein is CASSPLLSGELFF.